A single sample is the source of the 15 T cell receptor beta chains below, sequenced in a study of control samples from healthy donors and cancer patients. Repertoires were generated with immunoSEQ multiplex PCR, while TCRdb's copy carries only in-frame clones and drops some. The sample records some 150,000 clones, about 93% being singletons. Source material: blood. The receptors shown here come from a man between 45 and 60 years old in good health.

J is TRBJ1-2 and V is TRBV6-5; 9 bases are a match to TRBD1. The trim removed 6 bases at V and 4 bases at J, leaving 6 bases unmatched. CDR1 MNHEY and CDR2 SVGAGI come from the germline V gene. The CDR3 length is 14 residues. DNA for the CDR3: TGTGCCAGCAGAGGGACAGGGATTGGCTATGGCTACACCTTC. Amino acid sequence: CASRGTGIGYGYTF.

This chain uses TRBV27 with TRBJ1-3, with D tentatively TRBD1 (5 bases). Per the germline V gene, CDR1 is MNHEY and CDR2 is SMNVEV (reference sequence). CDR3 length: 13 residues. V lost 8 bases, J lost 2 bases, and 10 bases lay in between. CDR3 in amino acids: CASRGRAGNTIYF. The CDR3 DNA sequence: TGTGCCAGCCGGGGCAGGGCTGGAAACACCATATATTTT.

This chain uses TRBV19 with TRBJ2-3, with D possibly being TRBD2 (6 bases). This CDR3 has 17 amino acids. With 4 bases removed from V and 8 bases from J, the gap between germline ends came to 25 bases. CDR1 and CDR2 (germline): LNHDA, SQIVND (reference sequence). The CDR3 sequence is CASSTSTRGAAQGTQYF. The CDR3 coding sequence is TGTGCCAGTAGTACCTCGACCCGCGGGGCAGCCCAAGGTACGCAGTATTTT.

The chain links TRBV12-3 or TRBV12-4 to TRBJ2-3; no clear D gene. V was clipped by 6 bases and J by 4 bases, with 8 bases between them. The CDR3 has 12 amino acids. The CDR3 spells CASSPTADTQYF. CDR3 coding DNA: TGTGCCAGCAGCCCCACTGCAGATACGCAGTATTTT.

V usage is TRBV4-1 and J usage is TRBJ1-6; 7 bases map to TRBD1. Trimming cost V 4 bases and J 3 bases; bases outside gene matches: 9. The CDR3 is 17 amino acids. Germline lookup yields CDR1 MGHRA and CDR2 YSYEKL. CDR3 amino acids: CASSPGLGGFYNSPLHF. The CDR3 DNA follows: TGCGCCAGCAGCCCTGGTCTAGGGGGCTTCTATAATTCACCCCTCCACTTT.

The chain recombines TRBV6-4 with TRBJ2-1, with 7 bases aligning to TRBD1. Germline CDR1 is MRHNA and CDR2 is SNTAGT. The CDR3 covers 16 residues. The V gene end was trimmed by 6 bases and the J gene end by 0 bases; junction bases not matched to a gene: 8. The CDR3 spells CASSVQGTRSYNEQFF. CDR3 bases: TGTGCCAGCAGCGTACAGGGGACCCGCTCCTACAATGAGCAGTTCTTC.

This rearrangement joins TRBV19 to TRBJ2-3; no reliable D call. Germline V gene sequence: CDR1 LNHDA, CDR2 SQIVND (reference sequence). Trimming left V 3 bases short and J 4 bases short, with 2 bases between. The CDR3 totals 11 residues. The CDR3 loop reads CASSISDTQYF. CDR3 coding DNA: TGTGCCAGTAGTATTTCAGATACGCAGTATTTT.

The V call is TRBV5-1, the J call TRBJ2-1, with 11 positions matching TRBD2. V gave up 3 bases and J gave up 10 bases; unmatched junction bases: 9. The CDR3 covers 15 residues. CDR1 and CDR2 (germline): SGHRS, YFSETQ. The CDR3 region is CASSSATSGSGEQFF. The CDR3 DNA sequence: TGCGCCAGCAGCTCGGCCACTAGCGGGAGTGGCGAGCAGTTCTTC.

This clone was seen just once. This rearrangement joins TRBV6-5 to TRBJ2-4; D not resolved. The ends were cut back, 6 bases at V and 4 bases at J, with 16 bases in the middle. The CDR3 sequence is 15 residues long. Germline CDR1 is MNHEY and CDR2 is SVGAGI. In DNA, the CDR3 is TGTGCCAGCAGGATTCAGCAGGCCGGGAAAAACATTCAGTACTTC. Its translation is CASRIQQAGKNIQYF.

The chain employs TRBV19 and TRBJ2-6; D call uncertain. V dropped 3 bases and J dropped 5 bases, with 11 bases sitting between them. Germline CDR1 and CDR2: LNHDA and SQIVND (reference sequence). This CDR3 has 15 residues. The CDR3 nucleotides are TGTGCCAGTAGTATTCAGGCAGTGCGGGCCAACGTCCTGACTTTC. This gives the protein CASSIQAVRANVLTF.

Written as DNA, the CDR3 is TGTGCCAGCTCACCTGGGACTAGCGGGAGAATAGCCGGGGAGCTGTTTTTT. This gives the protein CASSPGTSGRIAGELFF. The rearrangement joins TRBV18 to TRBJ2-2; 14 bases agree with TRBD2. This CDR3 is built from 17 residues. Germline CDR1 is KGHSH and CDR2 is LQKENI. V gave up 3 bases and J gave up 6 bases; unmatched junction bases: 6.

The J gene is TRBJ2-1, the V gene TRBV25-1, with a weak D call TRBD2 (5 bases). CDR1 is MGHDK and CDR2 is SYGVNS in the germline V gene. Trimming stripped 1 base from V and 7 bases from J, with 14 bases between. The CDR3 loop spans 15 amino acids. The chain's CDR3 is CASSESAARGNEQFF. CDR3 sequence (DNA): TGTGCCAGCAGTGAATCCGCGGCTCGGGGTAATGAGCAGTTCTTC.

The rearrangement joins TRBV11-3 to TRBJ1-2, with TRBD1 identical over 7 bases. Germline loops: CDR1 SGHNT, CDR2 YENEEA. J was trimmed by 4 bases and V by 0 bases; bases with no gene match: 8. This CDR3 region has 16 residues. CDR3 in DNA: TGTGCCAGCAGCTTAGAAAGTCGGACAGGACCCTATGGCTACACCTTC. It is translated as CASSLESRTGPYGYTF.

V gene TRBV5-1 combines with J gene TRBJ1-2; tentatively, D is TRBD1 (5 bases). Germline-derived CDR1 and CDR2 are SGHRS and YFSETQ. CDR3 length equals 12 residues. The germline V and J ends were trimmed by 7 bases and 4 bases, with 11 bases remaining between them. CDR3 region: CASWDGGYGYTF. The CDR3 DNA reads TGCGCCAGCTGGGACGGGGGCTATGGCTACACCTTC.

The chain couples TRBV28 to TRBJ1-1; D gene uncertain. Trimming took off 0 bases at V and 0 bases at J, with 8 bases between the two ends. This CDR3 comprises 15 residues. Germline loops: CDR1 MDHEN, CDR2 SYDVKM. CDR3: CASSLWRIMNTEAFF. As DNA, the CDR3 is TGTGCCAGCAGTTTATGGCGGATTATGAACACTGAAGCTTTCTTT.